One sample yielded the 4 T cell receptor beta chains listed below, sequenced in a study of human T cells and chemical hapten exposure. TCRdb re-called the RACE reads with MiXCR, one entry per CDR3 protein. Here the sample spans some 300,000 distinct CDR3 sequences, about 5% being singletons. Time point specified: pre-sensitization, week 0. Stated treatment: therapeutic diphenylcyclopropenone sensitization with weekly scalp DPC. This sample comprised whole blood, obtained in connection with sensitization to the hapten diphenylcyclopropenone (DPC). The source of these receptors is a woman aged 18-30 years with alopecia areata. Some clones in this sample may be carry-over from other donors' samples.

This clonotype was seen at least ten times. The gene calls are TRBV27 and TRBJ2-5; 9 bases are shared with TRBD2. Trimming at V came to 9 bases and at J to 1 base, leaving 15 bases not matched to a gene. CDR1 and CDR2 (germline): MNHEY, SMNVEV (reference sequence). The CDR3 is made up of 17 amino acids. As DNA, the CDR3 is TGTGCCAGTGGGGAGTTAGCGGGAGATGAAGGCCAAGAGACCCAGTACTTC. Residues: CASGELAGDEGQETQYF.

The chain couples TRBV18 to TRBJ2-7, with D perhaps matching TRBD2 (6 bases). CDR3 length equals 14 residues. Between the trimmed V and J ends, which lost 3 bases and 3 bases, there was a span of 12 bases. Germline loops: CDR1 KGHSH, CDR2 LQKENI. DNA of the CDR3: TGTGCCAGCTCACCGTATCAGACTAGCTACGAGCAGTACTTC. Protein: CASSPYQTSYEQYF.

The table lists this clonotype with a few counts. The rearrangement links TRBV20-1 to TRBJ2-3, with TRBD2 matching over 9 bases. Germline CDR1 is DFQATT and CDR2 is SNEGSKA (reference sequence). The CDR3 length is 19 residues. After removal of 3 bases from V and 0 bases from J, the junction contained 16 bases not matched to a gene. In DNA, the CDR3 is TGCAGTGCTAGGTTGTTCGGGACTAGCCTACATATTAGCACAGATACGCAGTATTTT. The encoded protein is CSARLFGTSLHISTDTQYF.

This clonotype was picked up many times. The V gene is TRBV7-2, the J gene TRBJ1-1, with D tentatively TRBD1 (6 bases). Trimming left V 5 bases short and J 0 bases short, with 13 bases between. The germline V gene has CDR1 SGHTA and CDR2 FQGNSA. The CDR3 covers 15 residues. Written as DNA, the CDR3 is TGTGCCAGCAGCCCGGACAGTTTTATGAACACTGAAGCTTTCTTT. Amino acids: CASSPDSFMNTEAFF.